The entry below gives a single TCR beta chain sequence along with its context. One end of the junction fails to match germline, which may point to a read error. The source of the sample is a study of a mutant IDH1 vaccine in newly diagnosed glioma. Noted time point: baseline, week 1 (first vaccination visit). As for treatment: pre-vaccination baseline after standard-of-care therapy. Data came from immunoSEQ multiplex PCR; TCRdb stores just in-frame clones and leaves some out. Of 50,000 to 65,000 clones listed, 65% to 85% are singletons. This sequence originates from a man younger than 30 with glioma. The specimen comprised PBMCs, sampled from a glioma patient treated with radiotherapy, temozolomide or both.

CDR3 DNA: TGTGCTAGCAGCTTGAACAGGAACACTGAAGCTTTCTTT. This codes for CASSLNRNTEAFF. This sequence joins TRBV7-7 and TRBJ1-1, with D unresolved. The CDR3 length is 13 residues. Germline V gene data show CDR1 as SSHAT and CDR2 as FNYEAQ (reference sequence).